This T cell receptor (beta chain) is drawn from a study of cytomegalovirus exposure and HLA in healthy donors. The study's findings and limits: At a 0.05 false discovery rate, a later analysis found some 18,000 TCR beta sequences to be associated with HLA alleles. In an earlier analysis, in fewer than 700 donors, most V segments appeared productive either ~90% or ~30% of the time.

Germline CDR1 is MDHEN and CDR2 is SYDVKM. The V end was cut by 3 bases, the J end by 4 bases, with 13 bases between. This CDR3 comprises 15 residues. In the case of this clone: Its matching antigen is unknown.

PCR primers comprised 60 Vbeta and 13 Jbeta primers. Measured with immunoSEQ multiplex PCR; TCRdb has only the in-frame clones, and not every one. The profile shows around 120,000 clones, just over 75% of them singletons. The genes are TRBV28 and TRBJ1-3; tentatively, D is TRBD1 (6 bases). The sequenced sample consisted of PBMCs. This clonotype was obtained from a woman aged 45-60 years in good health and CMV-seronegative. The CDR3 nucleotides read TGTGCCAGCAGTTTTGACAGGCTAGAAGGAAACACCATATATTTT. It translates to CASSFDRLEGNTIYF. The complete variable domain, with remaining parts taken from reference TRBV28 and TRBJ1-3, reads DVKVTQSSRYLVKRTGEKVFLECVQDMDHENMFWYRQDPGLGLRLIYFSYDVKMKEKGDIPEGYSVSREKKERFSLILESASTNQTSMYLCASSFDRLEGNTIYFGEGSWLTVV.